This TCR beta chain is from a study of T cell repertoires and HLA-DP antigens. Overall study results and limits: A non-physiological HeLa system presented antigen to total CD4+ responders.

Concerning this clone itself: The antigen remains unidentified. The DNA is omitted, as the CDR3 cannot be located on it reliably, and the CDR3 follows TCRdb's listing.

The PCR primers covered 54 TRBV and 13 TRBJ segments. Some clones are missing from TCRdb's copy, which holds only in-frame ones; the method was immunoSEQ multiplex PCR. The sample lists approximately 100,000 clones; about 89% were seen once. From its first to its last residue, the CDR3 has 14 amino acids. Germline CDR1 reads MDHEN; CDR2 reads SYDVKM. Untouched CD4+ T cells were isolated by negative selection, averaging about 98% purity. Untouched CD4+ T cells were bead-isolated at approximately 98% purity. The TCR sequence derives from a man between 50 and 59 years old in good health and CMV-seronegative. This chain connects TRBV28 to TRBJ1-3; TRBD1 is the table's D call, not checked against the DNA. The sample taken for sequencing was CD4+ T cells from PBMCs. This CDR3 is CASSFLAGGNTIYF.